This TCR beta chain emerged from a study of CXCR3-negative and CXCR3-positive naive CD8 T cells. Study findings and constraints: Naive subsets were similarly diverse, while memory CD8+ repertoires were much less diverse.

The study made its TRB cDNA libraries by 5' RACE, adding UMI labels. TCRdb re-called the 5' RACE reads; one entry per CDR3 protein, DNA not given. The sample table includes about 48,000 distinct CDR3 sequences. CDR3 length: 14 residues. The germline CDR1 and CDR2 sequences are SGHRS and YFSETQ. Regarding this clonotype: Its target is not known.

The specimen sequenced was memory CD8+ T cells from blood. V is TRBV5-1 and J is TRBJ2-7; the D gene TCRdb calls, TRBD2, cannot be checked with no DNA. The clonotype was recovered from a human donor in good health. Some clones in this sample may be carry-over from other donors' samples. The CDR3 protein is CASSLAESSYEQYF. The full variable domain, completed using reference TRBV5-1 and TRBJ2-7, is KAGVTQTPRYLIKTRGQQVTLSCSPISGHRSVSWYQQTPGQGLQFLFEYFSETQRNKGNFPGRFSGRQFSNSRSEMNVSTLELGDSALYLCASSLAESSYEQYFGPGTRLTVT.